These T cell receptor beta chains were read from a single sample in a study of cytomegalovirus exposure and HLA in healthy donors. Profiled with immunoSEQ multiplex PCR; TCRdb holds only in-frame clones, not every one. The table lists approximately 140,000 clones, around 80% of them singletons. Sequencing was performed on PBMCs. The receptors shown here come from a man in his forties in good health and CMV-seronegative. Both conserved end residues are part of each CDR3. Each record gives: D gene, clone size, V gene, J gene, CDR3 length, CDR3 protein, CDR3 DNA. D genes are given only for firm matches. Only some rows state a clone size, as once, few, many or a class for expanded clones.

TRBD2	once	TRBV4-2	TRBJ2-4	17	CASSQENSGGAKNIQYF	TGTGCCAGCAGCCAAGAGAATAGCGGGGGGGCCAAAAACATTCAGTACTTC
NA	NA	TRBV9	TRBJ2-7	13	CASSVDGTYEQYF	TGTGCCAGCAGCGTCGACGGGACCTACGAGCAGTACTTC
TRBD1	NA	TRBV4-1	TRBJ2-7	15	CASSQATGNRGEQYF	TGCGCCAGCAGCCAGGCGACAGGGAACCGTGGGGAGCAGTACTTC
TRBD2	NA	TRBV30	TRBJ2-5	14	CAWRWSGGFETQYF	TGTGCCTGGAGGTGGAGCGGGGGGTTTGAGACCCAGTACTTC
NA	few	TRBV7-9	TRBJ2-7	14	CASSPYAGTYEQYF	TGTGCCAGCAGCCCCTATGCGGGGACCTACGAGCAGTACTTC
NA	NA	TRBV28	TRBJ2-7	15	CASSLRGAQSYEQYF	TGTGCCAGCAGCCTTCGGGGGGCCCAGTCCTACGAGCAGTACTTC
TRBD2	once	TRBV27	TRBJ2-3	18	CASSLLLPSGGAVDTQYF	TGTGCCAGCAGTTTGTTACTCCCTAGCGGGGGGGCTGTAGATACGCAGTATTTT
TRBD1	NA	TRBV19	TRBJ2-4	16	CASSLTGGHAKNIQYF	TGTGCCAGTAGTTTGACAGGGGGCCACGCCAAAAACATTCAGTACTTC
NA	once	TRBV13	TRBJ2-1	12	CASSQTDNEQFF	TGTGCCAGCAGCCAAACAGACAATGAGCAGTTCTTC
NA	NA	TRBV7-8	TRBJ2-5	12	CASSLTEVTQYF	TGTGCCAGCAGCTTAACGGAGGTGACCCAGTACTTC
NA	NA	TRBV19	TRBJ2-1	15	CASSISGQPYNEQFF	TGTGCCAGTAGTATCTCGGGTCAGCCTTACAATGAGCAGTTCTTC
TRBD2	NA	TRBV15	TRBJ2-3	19	CATSPRISEREASTDTQYF	TGTGCCACCAGCCCCCGAATATCAGAGCGGGAGGCGAGCACAGATACGCAGTATTTT
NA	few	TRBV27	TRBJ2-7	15	CASSLGRVSSYEQYF	TGTGCCAGCAGTTTAGGGCGGGTGAGCTCCTACGAGCAGTACTTC
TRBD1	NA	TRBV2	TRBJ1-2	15	CASSEGQGVIGGYTF	TGTGCCAGCAGTGAAGGGCAGGGGGTTATAGGCGGCTACACCTTC
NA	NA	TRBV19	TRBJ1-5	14	CASSIAVFNQPQHF	TGTGCCAGTAGTATTGCAGTCTTCAATCAGCCCCAGCATTTT
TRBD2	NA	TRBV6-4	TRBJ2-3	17	CASSDSKAGGLADTQYF	TGTGCCAGCAGTGACTCGAAGGCGGGGGGGCTAGCAGATACGCAGTATTTT
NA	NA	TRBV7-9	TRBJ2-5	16	CASSLSDMGDQETQYF	TGTGCCAGCAGCTTGTCCGACATGGGTGACCAAGAGACCCAGTACTTC
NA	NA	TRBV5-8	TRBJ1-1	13	CASSLAVNTEAFF	TGTGCCAGCAGCTTGGCAGTCAACACTGAAGCTTTCTTT
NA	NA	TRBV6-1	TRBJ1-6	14	CASRPLTLNSPLHF	TGTGCCAGCAGGCCACTTACCCTTAATTCACCCCTCCACTTT
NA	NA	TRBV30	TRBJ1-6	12	CAWSAGNSPLHF	TGTGCCTGGAGTGCGGGGAATTCACCCCTCCACTTT
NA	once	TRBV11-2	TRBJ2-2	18	CASSSGRLGSGETGELFF	TGTGCCAGCAGCTCCGGCCGCTTAGGGAGTGGGGAGACCGGGGAGCTGTTTTTT
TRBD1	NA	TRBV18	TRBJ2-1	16	CASSPRTGGAYNEQFF	TGTGCCAGCTCACCTCGGACAGGGGGTGCCTACAATGAGCAGTTCTTC
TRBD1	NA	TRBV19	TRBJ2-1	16	CASSITGGVSYNEQFF	TGTGCCAGTAGTATTACAGGGGGCGTCTCCTACAATGAGCAGTTCTTC
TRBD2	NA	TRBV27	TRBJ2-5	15	CASSLLGDYGETQYF	TGTGCCAGCAGTTTACTGGGGGACTACGGGGAGACCCAGTACTTC
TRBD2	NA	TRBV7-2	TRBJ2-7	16	CASSLGVAGDPYEQYF	TGTGCCAGCAGCCTCGGGGTAGCGGGGGACCCCTACGAGCAGTACTTC
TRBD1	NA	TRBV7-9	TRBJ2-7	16	CSSSPRQGASQYEQYF	TGTTCCAGCAGCCCAAGGCAGGGGGCCTCCCAATACGAGCAGTACTTC
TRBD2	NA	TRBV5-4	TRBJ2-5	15	CASSRAAGGQETQYF	TGTGCCAGCAGCCGAGCAGCGGGGGGCCAAGAGACCCAGTACTTC
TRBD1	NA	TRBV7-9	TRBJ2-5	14	CASSPQGVEETQYF	TGTGCCAGCAGCCCGCAGGGGGTTGAAGAGACCCAGTACTTC
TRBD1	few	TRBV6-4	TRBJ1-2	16	CASRRPDRPINYGYTF	TGTGCCAGCAGACGCCCGGACAGGCCTATTAACTATGGCTACACCTTC
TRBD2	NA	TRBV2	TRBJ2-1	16	CASSEGVAGVRDEQFF	TGTGCCAGCAGTGAGGGGGTCGCGGGAGTTAGGGATGAGCAGTTCTTC
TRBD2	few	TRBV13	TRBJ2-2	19	CASSPNGGLALANTGELFF	TGTGCCAGCAGTCCGAACGGGGGACTAGCGCTAGCGAACACCGGGGAGCTGTTTTTT
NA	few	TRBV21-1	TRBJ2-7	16	CASSSRVGDSSYEQYF	TGTGCCAGCAGCAGCCGGGTGGGGGACAGCTCCTACGAGCAGTACTTC
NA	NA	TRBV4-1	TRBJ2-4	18	CASSPRGGGIVAKNIQYF	TGCGCCAGCAGTCCAAGGGGGGGCGGGATAGTAGCCAAAAACATTCAGTACTTC
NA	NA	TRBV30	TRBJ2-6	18	CAWTLGLYRASGANVLTF	TGTGCCTGGACCCTAGGACTTTACAGGGCTTCTGGGGCCAACGTCCTGACTTTC
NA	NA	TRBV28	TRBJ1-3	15	CASSDPRLSGNTIYF	TGTGCCAGCAGTGACCCCCGACTCTCTGGAAACACCATATATTTT
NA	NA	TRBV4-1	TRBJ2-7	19	CASSLKMGAVGGGVYEQYF	TGCGCCAGCAGCCTTAAGATGGGAGCGGTAGGGGGGGGCGTTTACGAGCAGTACTTC
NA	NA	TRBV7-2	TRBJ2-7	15	CASSPNTGSSYEQYF	TGTGCCAGCAGCCCAAACACAGGGAGCTCCTACGAGCAGTACTTC
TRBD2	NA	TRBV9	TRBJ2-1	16	CASSAGTSGDHNEQFF	TGTGCCAGCAGCGCCGGGACTAGCGGGGATCACAATGAGCAGTTCTTC
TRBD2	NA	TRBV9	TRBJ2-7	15	CASSAAGGLLGEQYF	TGTGCCAGCAGCGCGGCGGGGGGCCTCCTGGGCGAGCAGTACTTC
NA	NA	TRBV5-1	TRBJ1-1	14	CASSLSPGNTEAFF	TGCGCCAGCAGCTTGAGTCCGGGGAACACTGAAGCTTTCTTT
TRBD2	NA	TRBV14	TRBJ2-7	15	CASSHSGGSSYEQYF	TGTGCCAGCAGCCACAGCGGGGGGAGTTCATACGAGCAGTACTTC
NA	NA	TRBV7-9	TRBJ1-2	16	CSSTLTWAPALYGYTF	TGTTCCAGCACCTTAACCTGGGCCCCGGCCCTTTATGGCTACACCTTC
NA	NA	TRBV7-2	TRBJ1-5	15	CASSLGDNSNQPQHF	TGTGCCAGCAGCTTAGGAGACAATAGCAATCAGCCCCAGCATTTT
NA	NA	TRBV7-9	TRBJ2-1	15	CASSLEETIYNEQFF	TGTGCCAGCAGCCTGGAGGAGACTATTTACAATGAGCAGTTCTTC
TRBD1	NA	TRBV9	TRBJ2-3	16	CASSVSYRGHTDTQYF	TGTGCCAGCAGCGTCAGTTACAGGGGGCACACAGATACGCAGTATTTT
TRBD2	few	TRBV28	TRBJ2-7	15	CASSPGTGGGYEQYF	TGTGCCAGCAGCCCTGGAACGGGGGGAGGCTACGAGCAGTACTTC
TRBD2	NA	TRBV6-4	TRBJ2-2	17	CAGGVGTSGWATGELFF	TGTGCCGGGGGGGTGGGGACTAGCGGGTGGGCCACCGGGGAGCTGTTTTTT
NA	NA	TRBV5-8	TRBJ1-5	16	CASSSKLDSNNQPQHF	TGTGCCAGCAGCTCTAAGCTGGACAGCAACAATCAGCCCCAGCATTTT
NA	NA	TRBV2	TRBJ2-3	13	CASRIEVWDTQYF	TGTGCCAGCAGGATAGAGGTTTGGGATACGCAGTATTTT
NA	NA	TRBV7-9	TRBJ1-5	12	CASSLGGQPQHF	TGTGCCAGCAGCTTAGGGGGCCAGCCCCAGCATTTT